This T cell receptor beta chain was recovered during a study of CD8+ T cells in alopecia areata. The CDR3 covers 15 residues. Germline CDR1 and CDR2: SQVTM and ANQGSEA. V shed 3 bases and J shed 5 bases, with 20 bases lying between them. Specified treatment: oral pan-JAK inhibitor, 5-10 mg twice daily. Sequencing used cDNA as its template, made by extracting RNA and reverse transcribing it. Sequencing was performed with immunoSEQ multiplex PCR; in TCRdb, only in-frame clones are kept and a portion is missing. Among roughly 180,000 clones listed, about 55% were seen once. This TCR was recovered from a human donor with alopecia areata. Sequenced here: CD8+ T cells sorted from blood, sampled at week 24, from a patient treated with tofacitinib. The chain is built from TRBV29-1 and TRBJ2-7; D is unclear. The CDR3 spells CSVERPDGKENEQYF. The CDR3 nucleotides read TGCAGCGTTGAGCGGCCGGATGGTAAGGAAAACGAGCAGTACTTC.